A single sample gave rise to the 23 T cell receptor beta chains below, sequenced in a study of CD8+CD57+ T cells in acquired aplastic anemia. Profiling that covered TCR beta VDJ and CDR3 relied on genomic DNA as its template. Each CDR3 protein gets one entry after TCRdb re-called the reads with MiXCR. The table lists 260,000 or so distinct CDR3 sequences, 65% to 90% of them singletons. Before being chosen for sequencing, patients had shown CD8+CD57+ cell expansion by flow cytometry. Sequencing was done on a sample of sorted CD4+, CD8+, or CD8+CD57+ T cells (not recorded which) from PBMCs. All receptors come from a human donor with aplastic anemia.

DNA for the CDR3: TGTGCCAGCAGCTTGACGAGGGGGAGTGAAGCTTTCTTT. Its translation: CASSLTRGSEAFF. The chain uses TRBV5-6 and TRBJ1-1, with D tentatively TRBD1 (6 bases). With 1 base removed from V and 7 bases from J, the gap between germline ends came to 11 bases. The CDR3 extends over 13 amino acids. Germline CDR1 SGHDT, CDR2 YYEEEE.

As regards this clonotype: A single base separates this from a much larger clone, so it may be a read error. The chain joins TRBV7-8 to TRBJ2-1; no reliable D call. The CDR3 totals 14 residues. Germline lookup yields CDR1 SGHVS and CDR2 FQNEAQ. The CDR3 DNA sequence: TGTGCCGGCAGCGTATCGCGAGCCTACAATGAGCAGTTCTTC. Its protein product is CAGSVSRAYNEQFF.

In this sample, this clonotype turned up a few times. Without the conserved terminal phenylalanine or tryptophan, this CDR3 likely stems from a read error. The limits of the CDR3 on the DNA are not certain, so only TCRdb's listed CDR3 is given. The V and J genes are TRBV15 and TRBJ1-1; the table's D call, TRBD1, was not checked against the DNA. Ends included, the CDR3 has 18 residues. Per the germline V gene, CDR1 is LNHNV and CDR2 is YYDKDF (reference sequence). The CDR3 reads CATSRGSEQETQYFGPGT.

Turning to this clonotype: One end of the junction varies from germline; a read error may be responsible. This sequence joins TRBV7-3 and TRBJ2-5; perhaps TRBD2 as D (5 bases). The CDR3 length is 12 residues. Germline lookup yields CDR1 SGHTA and CDR2 FQGTGA. This CDR3 is CASSLTGGPHYF. CDR3 DNA: TGTGCCAGCAGCTTAACGGGCGGGCCCCATTACTTC.

V is TRBV5-1 and J is TRBJ1-2; D unresolved. Germline assignment: CDR1 SGHRS and CDR2 YFSETQ. V lost 4 bases, J lost 9 bases, and 16 bases lay in between. CDR3 size: 13 residues. CDR3 sequence (DNA): TGCGCCAGCAGCCACGGGCTTGAAGGTAGCTACACCTTC. This translates into CASSHGLEGSYTF.

This rearrangement joins TRBV24-1 to TRBJ2-1; 13 bases line up with TRBD2. This CDR3 is built from 14 residues. The J segment lost 3 bases and the V segment lost 9 bases, leaving 1 base of the junction unmatched. The germline V gene encodes CDR1 KGHDR and CDR2 SFDVKD. The CDR3 DNA is TGTGCCACCGGGACTAGCGGGGTCTACAATGAGCAGTTCTTC. Its translation: CATGTSGVYNEQFF.

V gene TRBV14 combines with J gene TRBJ2-3; the D gene is possibly TRBD1 (5 bases). Trimming removed 4 bases at V and 15 bases at J, with 23 bases between. The CDR3 is 14 amino acids. Germline-derived CDR1 and CDR2 are SGHDN and FVKESK. The CDR3 coding sequence is TGTGCCAGCAGCCTAGATCGAAGGGGCATGAACAATTATTTT. It codes for CASSLDRRGMNNYF.

This clonotype was seen repeatedly, ten times or more. At one end, the junction sequence differs from germline, possibly due to a read error. The V gene is TRBV11-3, the J gene TRBJ2-3; TRBD2 is a possible D gene (5 bases). From germline, CDR1 is SGHNT and CDR2 YENEEA. This CDR3 is 13 amino acids long. In DNA form, the CDR3 reads TGTGCCAGCGGCTTAGAGCGGACAGATACGCAGTATTTT. Its protein product is CASGLERTDTQYF.

V and J are TRBV7-8 and TRBJ1-5, with D unclear. V was cut by 5 bases and J by 10 bases, with 18 bases left in between. Germline V lookup: CDR1 SGHVS, CDR2 FQNEAQ. This CDR3 spans 14 amino acids. The CDR3 DNA sequence: TGTGCCAGCAGCGAGGCGTATAGCCCCGATCCCCAGCATTTT. Protein sequence: CASSEAYSPDPQHF.

A word on this clonotype: The CDR3 carries no conserved terminal phenylalanine or tryptophan, so it likely arises from a read error. It is unclear where the CDR3 begins or ends on the DNA, so no DNA is shown, and the CDR3 is as TCRdb lists it. The chain employs TRBV7-8 and TRBJ2-3. In germline, CDR1 is SGHVS, CDR2 FQNEAQ. The CDR3 extends over 11 residues, inclusive of both ends. The CDR3 region is CASSSSGTPYL.

This clonotype turned up a few times. This rearrangement joins TRBV9 to TRBJ1-2, with 8 bases that match TRBD1. The germline gives CDR1 SGDLS, CDR2 YYNGEE. V shed 3 bases and J 6 bases; nucleotides not matched to a gene: 1. The CDR3 is 12 residues long. Written as DNA, the CDR3 is TGTGCCAGCAGCGGACAGGGGAATGGCTACACCTTC. This gives the protein CASSGQGNGYTF.

V and J are TRBV9 and TRBJ2-6; the D gene is possibly TRBD1 (6 bases). The ends were cut back, 3 bases at V and 1 base at J, with 8 bases in the middle. CDR1 is SGDLS, CDR2 YYNGEE, per germline. CDR3 size: 15 residues. The CDR3 nucleotides are TGTGCCAGCAGCGCTACAGGGTCTGGGGCCAACGTCCTGACTTTC. As protein: CASSATGSGANVLTF.

This clonotype appeared a single time. The junction differs from germline at one of its ends, possibly a read error. The rearrangement joins TRBV9 to TRBJ2-5; TRBD2 agrees at 8 bases. Germline assignment: CDR1 SGDLS and CDR2 YYNGEE. The CDR3 runs to 14 residues. The CDR3 DNA is TGTGCCACCAGCGGGGGCTCGAGCCAACAGACCCAGTACTTC. It is translated as CATSGGSSQQTQYF.

CDR3 nucleotide sequence: TGTGCCAGCAGCGTGGGGCACCGCCAGGGAACACAGACCCAGTACTTC. Encoded protein: CASSVGHRQGTQTQYF. V is TRBV9 and J is TRBJ2-5, with D tentatively TRBD1 (5 bases). The germline V gene encodes CDR1 SGDLS and CDR2 YYNGEE. The CDR3 sequence is 16 residues long. V gave up 2 bases and J gave up 6 bases, with 20 bases separating them.

This rearrangement joins TRBV7-2 to TRBJ1-1; D possibly corresponds to TRBD1 (6 bases). V lost 1 base to trimming and J lost 12 bases, with 15 bases between them. Germline loops: CDR1 SGHTA, CDR2 FQGNSA. The CDR3 loop spans 13 amino acids. This CDR3 reads CASSLVNGQLTFF. CDR3 coding DNA: TGTGCCAGCAGCTTAGTAAACGGACAGTTAACTTTCTTT.

The rearrangement joins TRBV7-3 to TRBJ1-5, with a weak D call TRBD1 (5 bases). This CDR3 has 15 residues. The V gene's germline CDR1 is SGHTA and CDR2 FQGTGA. Trimming took 5 bases from V and 15 from J, leaving 26 bases between them. The CDR3 bases are TGTGCCAGCAGCGCCGGAGGCACTTGGGGGGAGCGATCGCATTTT. Translation: CASSAGGTWGERSHF.

The V gene is TRBV7-8, the J gene TRBJ1-1; TRBD1 matches at 7 bases. Germline CDR1 SGHVS, CDR2 FQNEAQ. This CDR3 contains 16 residues. J was trimmed by 8 bases and V by 1 base; bases with no gene match: 13. The CDR3 protein is CASSLDGGGIKQEAFF. The DNA for the CDR3 is TGTGCCAGCAGCTTAGATGGAGGGGGCATTAAGCAGGAAGCTTTCTTT.

Comments on this clonotype: The final CDR3 position lacks the conserved phenylalanine or tryptophan, pointing to a likely read error. CDR3 amino acids: CATSDRGLASQQYC. DNA for the CDR3: TGTGCCACCAGCGACCGGGGCCTAGCCTCCCAGCAGTACTGC. The J gene is TRBJ2-7, the V gene TRBV2; D is possibly TRBD1 or TRBD2 (5 bases each). V lost 10 bases and J lost 8, with 24 bases in between. CDR1 SNHLY and CDR2 FYNNEI come from the germline V gene. This CDR3 has 14 residues.

This clonotype showed up just once. This chain joins TRBV7-9 and TRBJ1-2; D gene uncertain. The CDR3 contains 15 residues. Germline-derived CDR1 and CDR2 are SEHNR and FQNEAQ (reference sequence). Deletions cut 1 base from V and 12 bases from J, with 21 bases between. CDR3: CASSLVPGELYFDTF. DNA for the CDR3: TGTGCCAGCAGCTTAGTACCCGGGGAGCTGTATTTTGACACCTTC.

V gene TRBV9 combines with J gene TRBJ1-1, with D tentatively TRBD1 (5 bases). The CDR3 is 17 residues long. Trimming removed 0 bases from V and 2 bases from J, with 17 bases in between. Germline V gene lookup returns CDR1 SGDLS and CDR2 YYNGEE. In DNA form, the CDR3 reads TGTGCCAGCAGCGTAGGGGACCGACACGGAGTAAACACTGAAGCTTTCTTT. Translated, it gives CASSVGDRHGVNTEAFF.

Concerning this clonotype itself: One junction end disagrees with the germline gene, perhaps due to a read error. CDR3: CASSVAGGPEAQTEAFF. CDR3 coding DNA: TGTGCCAGCAGCGTAGCGGGAGGACCCGAAGCGCAGACTGAAGCTTTCTTT. The gene calls are TRBV7-8 and TRBJ1-1, with D uncertain. The CDR3 covers 17 residues. Germline V CDR1 and CDR2: SGHVS, FQNEAQ.

To note about this clonotype: The junction shows a germline mismatch at one end, possibly a read error. The chain employs TRBV7-8 and TRBJ2-7; maybe TRBD1 (5 bases). The CDR3 loop spans 14 amino acids. Germline assignment: CDR1 SGHVS and CDR2 FQNEAQ. CDR3 loop: CASSLGQGNSEHYF. The CDR3 nucleotides read TGTGCCAGCAGCTTAGGGCAGGGTAACTCCGAGCATTACTTC.

About this clonotype itself: As the CDR3 is not closed by the conserved phenylalanine or tryptophan, this likely results from a read error. The gene calls are TRBV2 and TRBJ1-5; no clear D. The CDR3 sequence is 14 residues long. Per the germline V gene, CDR1 is SNHLY and CDR2 is FYNNEI. CDR3 DNA sequence: TGTGCCAGCAGTGGGTCCTACAACAATCAGTCCCAGCATCCT. It translates to CASSGSYNNQSQHP.